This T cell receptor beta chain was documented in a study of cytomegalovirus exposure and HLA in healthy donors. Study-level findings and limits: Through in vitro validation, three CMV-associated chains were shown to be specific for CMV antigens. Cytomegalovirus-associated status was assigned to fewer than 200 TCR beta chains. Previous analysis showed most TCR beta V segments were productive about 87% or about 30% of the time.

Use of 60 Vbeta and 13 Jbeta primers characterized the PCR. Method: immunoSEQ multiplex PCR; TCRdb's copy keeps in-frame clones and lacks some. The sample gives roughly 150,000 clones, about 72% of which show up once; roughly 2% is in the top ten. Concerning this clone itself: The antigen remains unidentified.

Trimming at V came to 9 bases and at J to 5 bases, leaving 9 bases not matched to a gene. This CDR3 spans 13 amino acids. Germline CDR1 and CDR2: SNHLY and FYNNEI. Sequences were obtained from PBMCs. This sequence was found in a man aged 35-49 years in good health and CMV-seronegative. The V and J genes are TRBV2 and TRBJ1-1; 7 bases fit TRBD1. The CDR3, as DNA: TGTGCCAGTGCAGGGGGAAAGGGGACTGAAGCTTTCTTT. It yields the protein CASAGGKGTEAFF.